This TCR beta chain emerged from a study of T cells in Graves' hyperthyroidism and ophthalmopathy. Study information: Sampling of peripheral blood happened at initial diagnosis, prior to any treatment.

Amplified TCR beta CDR3 regions derived from RNA transcripts. TCR CDR3 regions were first amplified by RT-PCR with HTBI primers. TCRdb processed the multiplex PCR reads anew with MiXCR; each CDR3 protein has one entry. The sample yields 250,000 to 300,000 distinct CDR3 sequences, about an eighth seen once. Turning to this clonotype: Antigen: not known.

Whole-study findings and limits: In validation, the model predicted ophthalmopathy. These predictions came a median about 6.5 months before onset.

Germline loops: CDR1 LGHNA, CDR2 YNFKEQ. The CDR3 is made up of 16 amino acids. V was pared by 1 base and J by 6 bases, with 15 bases between. V and J are TRBV4-2 and TRBJ1-4, with D possibly TRBD1 on 5 matching bases. This sequence was found in a woman younger than 45 with Graves' hyperthyroidism that later progressed to Graves' ophthalmopathy. The sequencing input was blood. This CDR3 is CASSQVPGLSHEKLFF. The CDR3 DNA is TGTGCCAGCAGCCAAGTCCCAGGGCTTTCTCATGAAAAACTGTTTTTT.